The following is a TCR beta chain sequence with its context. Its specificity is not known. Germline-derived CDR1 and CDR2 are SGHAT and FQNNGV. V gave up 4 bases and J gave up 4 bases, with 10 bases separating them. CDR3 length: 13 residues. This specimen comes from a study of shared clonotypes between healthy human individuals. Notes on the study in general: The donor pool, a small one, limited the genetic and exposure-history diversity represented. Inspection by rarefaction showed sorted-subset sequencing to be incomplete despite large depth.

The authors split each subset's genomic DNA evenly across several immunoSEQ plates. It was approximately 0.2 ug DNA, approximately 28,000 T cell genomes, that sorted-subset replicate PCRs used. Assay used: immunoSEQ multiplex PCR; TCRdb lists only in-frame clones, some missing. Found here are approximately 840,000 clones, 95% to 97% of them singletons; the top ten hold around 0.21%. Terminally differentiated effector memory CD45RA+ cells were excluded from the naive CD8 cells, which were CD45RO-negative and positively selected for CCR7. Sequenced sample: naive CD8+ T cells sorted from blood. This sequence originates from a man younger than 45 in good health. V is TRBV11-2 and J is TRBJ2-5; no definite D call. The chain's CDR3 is CASSSMDGETQYF. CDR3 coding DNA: TGTGCCAGCAGCTCCATGGACGGAGAGACCCAGTACTTC.